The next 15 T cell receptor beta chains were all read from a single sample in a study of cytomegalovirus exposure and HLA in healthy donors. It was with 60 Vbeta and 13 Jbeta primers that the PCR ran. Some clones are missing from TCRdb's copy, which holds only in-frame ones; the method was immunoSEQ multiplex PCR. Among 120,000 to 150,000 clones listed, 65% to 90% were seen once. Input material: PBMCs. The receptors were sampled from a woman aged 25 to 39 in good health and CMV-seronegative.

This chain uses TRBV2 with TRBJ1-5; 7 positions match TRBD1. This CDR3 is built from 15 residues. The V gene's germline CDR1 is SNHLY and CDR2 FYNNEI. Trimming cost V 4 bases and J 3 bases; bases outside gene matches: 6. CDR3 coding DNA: TGTGCCAGCAGTGTTAGGCAGGGGGACAATCAGCCCCAGCATTTT. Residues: CASSVRQGDNQPQHF.

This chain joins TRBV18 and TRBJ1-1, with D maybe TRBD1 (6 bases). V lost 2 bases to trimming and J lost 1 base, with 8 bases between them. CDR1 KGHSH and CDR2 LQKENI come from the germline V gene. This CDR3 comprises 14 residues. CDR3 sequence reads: CASSPLQGNTEAFF. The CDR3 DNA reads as TGTGCCAGCTCACCATTACAGGGGAACACTGAAGCTTTCTTT.

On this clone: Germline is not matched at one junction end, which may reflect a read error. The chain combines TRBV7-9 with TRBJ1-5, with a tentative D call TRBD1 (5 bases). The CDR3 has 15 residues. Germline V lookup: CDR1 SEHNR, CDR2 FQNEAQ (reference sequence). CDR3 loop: CSSSPYRGSNQPQHF. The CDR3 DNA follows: TGTTCCAGCAGCCCATATCGGGGGAGCAATCAGCCCCAGCATTTT.

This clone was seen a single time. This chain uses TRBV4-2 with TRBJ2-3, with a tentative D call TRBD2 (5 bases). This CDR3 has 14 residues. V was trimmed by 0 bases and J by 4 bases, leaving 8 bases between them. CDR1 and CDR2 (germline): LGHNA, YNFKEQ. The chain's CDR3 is CASSQDRGADTQYF. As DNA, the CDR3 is TGTGCCAGCAGCCAAGATCGGGGAGCAGATACGCAGTATTTT.

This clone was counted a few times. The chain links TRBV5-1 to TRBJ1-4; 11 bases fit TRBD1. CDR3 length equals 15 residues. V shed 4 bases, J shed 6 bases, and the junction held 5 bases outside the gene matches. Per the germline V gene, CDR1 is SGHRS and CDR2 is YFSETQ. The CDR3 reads CASSPGQGGHEKLFF. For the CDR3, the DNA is TGCGCCAGCAGCCCGGGACAGGGGGGGCATGAAAAACTGTTTTTT.

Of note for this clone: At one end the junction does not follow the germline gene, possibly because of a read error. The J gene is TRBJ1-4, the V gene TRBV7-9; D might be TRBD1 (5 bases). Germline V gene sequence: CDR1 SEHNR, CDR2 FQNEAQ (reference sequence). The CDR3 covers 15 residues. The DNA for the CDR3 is TGTTCCAGCAGCTTAGGTGACAGCCTTCATGAAAAACTGTTTTTT. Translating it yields CSSSLGDSLHEKLFF.

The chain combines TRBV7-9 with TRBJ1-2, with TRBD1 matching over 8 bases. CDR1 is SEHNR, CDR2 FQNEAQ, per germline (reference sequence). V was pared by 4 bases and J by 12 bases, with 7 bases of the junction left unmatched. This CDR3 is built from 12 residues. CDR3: CASSSSQGAHTF. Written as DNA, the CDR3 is TGTGCCAGCAGCTCCAGTCAGGGGGCACACACCTTC.

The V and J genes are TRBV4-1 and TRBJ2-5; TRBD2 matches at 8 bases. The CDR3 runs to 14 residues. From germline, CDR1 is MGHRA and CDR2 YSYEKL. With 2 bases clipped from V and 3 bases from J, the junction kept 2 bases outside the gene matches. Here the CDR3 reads CASSQTSGKETQYF. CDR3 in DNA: TGCGCCAGCAGCCAAACTAGCGGAAAAGAGACCCAGTACTTC.

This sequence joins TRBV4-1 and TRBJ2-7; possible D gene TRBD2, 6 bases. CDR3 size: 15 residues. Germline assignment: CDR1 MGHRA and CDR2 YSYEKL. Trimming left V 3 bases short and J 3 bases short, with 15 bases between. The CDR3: CASSQVTGTFYEQYF. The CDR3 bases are TGCGCCAGCAGCCAGGTCACCGGGACTTTCTACGAGCAGTACTTC.

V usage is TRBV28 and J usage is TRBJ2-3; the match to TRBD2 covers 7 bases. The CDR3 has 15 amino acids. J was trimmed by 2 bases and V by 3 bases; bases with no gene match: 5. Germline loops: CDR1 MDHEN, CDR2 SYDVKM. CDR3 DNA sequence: TGTGCCAGCAGTTTGGGGGGAGGGGTCACAGATACGCAGTATTTT. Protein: CASSLGGGVTDTQYF.

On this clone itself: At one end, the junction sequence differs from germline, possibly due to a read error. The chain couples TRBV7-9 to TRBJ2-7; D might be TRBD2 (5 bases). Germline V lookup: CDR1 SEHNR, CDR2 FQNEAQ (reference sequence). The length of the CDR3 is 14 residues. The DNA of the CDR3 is TGTTCCAGCAGCCGCCGAGGGTCTGAGGACGAGCAGTACTTC. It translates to CSSSRRGSEDEQYF.

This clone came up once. CDR3 coding DNA: TGTGCCTGGAACGGCGGCGGGTCTGGGGCCAACGTCCTGACTTTC. Protein sequence: CAWNGGGSGANVLTF. The chain carries TRBV30 and TRBJ2-6, with D perhaps TRBD2 (5 bases). V lost 4 bases and J 1 base, leaving 11 bases between the germline ends. Germline V CDR1 and CDR2: GTSNPN, SVGIG (reference sequence). CDR3 size: 15 residues. The complete variable domain, with remaining parts taken from reference TRBV30 and TRBJ2-6, reads SQTIHQWPATLVQPVGSPLSLECTVEGTSNPNLYWYRQAAGRGLQLLFYSVGIGQISSEVPQNLSASRPQDRQFILSSKKLLLSDSGFYLCAWNGGGSGANVLTFGAGSRLTVL.

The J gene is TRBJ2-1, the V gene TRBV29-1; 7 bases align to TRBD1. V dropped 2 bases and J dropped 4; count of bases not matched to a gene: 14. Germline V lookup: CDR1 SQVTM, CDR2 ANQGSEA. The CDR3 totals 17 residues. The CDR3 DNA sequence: TGCAGCGTTGAAACTACGTCCGGGACAGAGGTTTACAATGAGCAGTTCTTC. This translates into CSVETTSGTEVYNEQFF.

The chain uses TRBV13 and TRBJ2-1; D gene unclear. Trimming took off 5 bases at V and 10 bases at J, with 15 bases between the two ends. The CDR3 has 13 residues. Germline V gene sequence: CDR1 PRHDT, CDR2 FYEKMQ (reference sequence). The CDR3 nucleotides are TGTGCCAGCAGCCGTGATGCTAGAGAAGAGCAGTTCTTC. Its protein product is CASSRDAREEQFF.

In DNA form, the CDR3 reads TGTGCCACCAGCAGAGACAGACAGTTTGAGCAGTTCTTC. It translates to CATSRDRQFEQFF. The chain is built from TRBV15 and TRBJ2-1; D possibly corresponds to TRBD1 (5 bases). The germline V gene encodes CDR1 LNHNV and CDR2 YYDKDF (reference sequence). V lost 0 bases and J lost 9, with 9 bases in between. CDR3 length: 13 residues.